Here is one T cell receptor (beta chain) with its context. The antigen is undetermined. These data belong to a study of shared clonotypes between healthy human individuals. General study points: Naive subsets generally exceeded memory subsets in estimated richness. An anticipated effect of sequencing depth on clonotype sharing among donors was recognized.

V lost 4 bases to trimming and J lost 2 bases, with 15 bases between them. The CDR3 is 15 amino acids. Germline V gene sequence: CDR1 SGDLS, CDR2 YYNGEE. Naive CD8 cells were CD45RO-negative, positively selected for CCR7, excluding terminally differentiated effector memory CD45RA+ cells. Donors included only healthy HIV-negative adults lacking recent acute infections or vaccinations. At a deep level, the assay was run. Clones were sequenced by immunoSEQ multiplex PCR, and TCRdb holds only the in-frame ones, with some missing. The sample lists 2 million or so clones; just under 95% were seen once. J is TRBJ1-2 and V is TRBV9; the D is unclear. Sequenced sample: naive CD8+ T cells sorted from blood. The clonotype originates from a man younger than 30 in good health. This CDR3 is CASSLTEGGNYGYTF. Here the CDR3 DNA reads TGTGCCAGCAGCTTGACTGAGGGCGGAAACTATGGCTACACCTTC.